This entry features one TCR beta chain sequence. What it recognizes is unknown. Profiled with immunoSEQ multiplex PCR; TCRdb holds only in-frame clones, not every one. The sample shows tens of thousands of clones, 90% to 95% of them seen only once. The sample is drawn from a study of Tregs in tolerant kidney transplant recipients. Related graft donors supplied nonmyeloablative bone marrow transplants, and mixed chimerism was transient. CD4+CD25+CD127- Tregs, CD4+CD25- non-Tregs, CD4 and CD8 cells were sorted. The trim removed 6 bases at V and 0 bases at J, leaving 8 bases unmatched. Germline V lookup: CDR1 SGHTA, CDR2 FQGNSA. The CDR3 is 16 residues long. Broader study findings: Biological reproducibility was not directly addressed, but technical replication error appeared minimal. Tregs expanded with activated donor B cells seemed most donor-specific. Some patients' samples used different primers over time, so nucleotide sequences weren't comparable.

V is TRBV7-2 and J is TRBJ2-3, with TRBD1 matching over 8 bases. Sequencing used CD4+ T cells from blood (PBMCs), obtained 12 months after the transplant. The sequence was obtained from a human patient who received a combined kidney and bone marrow transplant. Among the T cells, some may be from the graft donor. The CDR3: CASRGRQGTSTDTQYF. The CDR3, as DNA: TGTGCCAGCAGGGGCCGACAGGGGACCAGCACAGATACGCAGTATTTT.